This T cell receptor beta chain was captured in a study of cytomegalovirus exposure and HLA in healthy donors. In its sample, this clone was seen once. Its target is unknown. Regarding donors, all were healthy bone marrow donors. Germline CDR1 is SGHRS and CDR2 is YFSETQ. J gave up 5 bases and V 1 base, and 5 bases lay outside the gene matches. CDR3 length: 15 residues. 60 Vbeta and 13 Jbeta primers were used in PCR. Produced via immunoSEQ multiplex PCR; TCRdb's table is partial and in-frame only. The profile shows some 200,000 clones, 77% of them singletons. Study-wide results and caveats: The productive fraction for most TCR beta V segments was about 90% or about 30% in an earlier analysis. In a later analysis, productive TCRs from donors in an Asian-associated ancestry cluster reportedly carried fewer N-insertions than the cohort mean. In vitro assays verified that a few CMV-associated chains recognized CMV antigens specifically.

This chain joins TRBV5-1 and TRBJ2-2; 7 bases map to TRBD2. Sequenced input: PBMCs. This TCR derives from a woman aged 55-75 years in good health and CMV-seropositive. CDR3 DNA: TGCGCCAGCAGCTTGTCGGCGGGGGTAACCGGGGAGCTGTTTTTT. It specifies CASSLSAGVTGELFF.